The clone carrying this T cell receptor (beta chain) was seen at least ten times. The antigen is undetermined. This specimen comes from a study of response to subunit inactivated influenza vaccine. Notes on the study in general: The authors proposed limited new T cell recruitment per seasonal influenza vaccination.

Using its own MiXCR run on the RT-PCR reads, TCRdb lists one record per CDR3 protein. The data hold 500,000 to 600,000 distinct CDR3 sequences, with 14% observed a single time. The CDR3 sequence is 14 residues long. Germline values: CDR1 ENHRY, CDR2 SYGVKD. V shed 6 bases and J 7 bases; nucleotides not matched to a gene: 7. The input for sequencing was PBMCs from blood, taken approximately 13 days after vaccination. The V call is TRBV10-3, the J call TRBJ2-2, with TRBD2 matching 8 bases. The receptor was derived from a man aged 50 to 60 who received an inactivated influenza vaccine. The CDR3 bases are TGTGCCATCAGGGGGAGCGGGGGAGACGGGGAGCTGTTTTTT. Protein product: CAIRGSGGDGELFF.